Listed here are 31 T cell receptor beta chains from one sample, sequenced in a study of CD8 T cells in ankylosing spondylitis. TCRdb re-derived calls from the 5' RACE reads in MiXCR, one entry per CDR3 protein. The table records 200,000 or so distinct CDR3 sequences, about 20% of them present only once. The specimen was blood, either unsorted or a sorted T cell fraction (not recorded which). These TCRs come from a male donor aged 5-29 years with ankylosing spondylitis or in good health (not recorded which).

Ten or more counts support this clonotype. This chain connects TRBV24-1 to TRBJ2-3; D is unclear. Germline V lookup: CDR1 KGHDR, CDR2 SFDVKD. The V end lost 4 bases, the J end lost 2 bases, and 15 bases lay between the germline ends. The CDR3 loop spans 16 amino acids. CDR3 DNA: TGTGCCACCAGTGACTCCTGGTCACCACCCACAGATACGCAGTATTTT. It translates to CATSDSWSPPTDTQYF.

This clonotype was recorded at least ten times. This rearrangement joins TRBV5-4 to TRBJ2-1; TRBD2 aligns across 8 bases. This CDR3 is 18 amino acids long. Trimming cost V 4 bases and J 7 bases; bases outside gene matches: 19. Germline CDR1 and CDR2: SGHNT and YYREEE (reference sequence). The CDR3 DNA is TGTGCCAGCAGCCCTCAACCCGGGACTAGAGGAGTAAAGAATGAGCAGTTCTTC. It encodes CASSPQPGTRGVKNEQFF.

This clonotype showed up many times. V is TRBV10-3 and J is TRBJ2-6; tentative D call: TRBD2 (6 bases). CDR1 ENHRY and CDR2 SYGVKD come from the germline V gene. The CDR3 is 14 residues long. V gave up 7 bases and J gave up 4 bases, with 11 bases separating them. This CDR3 reads CAINGGAGANVLTF. The CDR3 DNA follows: TGTGCCATCAACGGGGGAGCCGGGGCCAACGTCCTGACTTTC.

This clonotype was counted a few times. In nucleotides, the CDR3 is TGCAGTGCTAGAGACGGGAACAGGCAAACGGCAAAACTGTTTTTT. Translation: CSARDGNRQTAKLFF. V and J are TRBV20-1 and TRBJ1-4; tentative D call: TRBD1 (5 bases). CDR3 length equals 15 residues. The germline V and J ends were trimmed by 0 bases and 10 bases, with 18 bases remaining between them. Germline loops: CDR1 DFQATT, CDR2 SNEGSKA (reference sequence).

The chain uses TRBV27 and TRBJ2-5; weak D call: TRBD2 (6 bases). Between the trimmed V and J ends, which lost 1 base and 5 bases, there was a span of 23 bases. This CDR3 is built from 18 residues. Looked up from germline, CDR1 is MNHEY and CDR2 is SMNVEV (reference sequence). CDR3 nucleotide sequence: TGTGCCAGCAGTTTATGGGGACTCGGCGGGCGAGCCCACGAGACCCAGTACTTC. Translated, it gives CASSLWGLGGRAHETQYF.

There are many counts of this clonotype. The V call is TRBV6-5, the J call TRBJ2-2; unclear D gene. The V end was cut by 4 bases, the J end by 2 bases, with 5 bases between. Germline values: CDR1 MNHEY, CDR2 SVGAGI. The CDR3 covers 13 residues. The CDR3 is CASSSGNTGELFF. The CDR3 DNA reads TGTGCCAGCAGTTCTGGTAACACCGGGGAGCTGTTTTTT.

This clonotype was seen at least ten times. V is TRBV12-3 or TRBV12-4 and J is TRBJ2-3; D is unresolved. Trimming took 5 bases from V and 1 from J, leaving 13 bases between them. This CDR3 has 15 residues. In DNA, the CDR3 is TGTGCCAGCAGTGGTCAGAGTTTTGGCACAGATACGCAGTATTTT. This codes for CASSGQSFGTDTQYF.

This clonotype was found many times. V is TRBV7-2 and J is TRBJ2-1, with TRBD2 identical over 7 bases. The CDR3 has 13 amino acids. The germline V gene has CDR1 SGHTA and CDR2 FQGNSA. The V segment lost 10 bases and the J segment 5 bases; nucleotides outside the gene matches: 8. CDR3 bases: TGTGCCACCCAACGGGGGGTCGACAATGAGCAGTTCTTC. Its protein product is CATQRGVDNEQFF.

The gene calls are TRBV12-5 and TRBJ2-7; possibly TRBD1 or TRBD2 for D (5 bases each). Germline loops: CDR1 LGHNT, CDR2 FRNRAP. CDR3 length: 13 amino acids. Trimming pared 6 bases from V and 0 bases from J, leaving 9 bases between. The chain's CDR3 is CASGPGASYEQYV. The DNA of the CDR3 is TGTGCTAGTGGCCCCGGGGCCTCCTACGAGCAGTACGTC.

The chain links TRBV13 to TRBJ2-1; D ambiguous. Per germline, CDR1 PRHDT and CDR2 FYEKMQ (reference sequence). Between the trimmed V and J ends, which lost 8 bases and 0 bases, there was a span of 14 bases. This CDR3 spans 15 amino acids. CDR3 bases: TGTGCCAGCGTCTTCCTTGGCAGCTCCTACAATGAGCAGTTCTTC. It is translated as CASVFLGSSYNEQFF. Full variable domain (outside the CDR3, taken from reference TRBV13 and TRBJ2-1): AAGVIQSPRHLIKEKRETATLKCYPIPRHDTVYWYQQGPGQDPQFLISFYEKMQSDKGSIPDRFSAQQFSDYHSELNMSSLELGDSALYFCASVFLGSSYNEQFFGPGTRLTVL.

This chain uses TRBV5-1 with TRBJ2-7; 13 bases map to TRBD2. This CDR3 has 15 amino acids. CDR1 and CDR2 (germline): SGHRS, YFSETQ. With V trimmed by 4 bases and J by 5 bases, 6 bases remained unmatched. The CDR3 reads CASSPGLAGANEQYF. The CDR3, as DNA: TGCGCCAGCAGCCCAGGACTAGCGGGAGCAAACGAGCAGTACTTC.

This clonotype was counted ten times or more. The chain links TRBV15 to TRBJ1-2; 7 positions agree with TRBD1. The junction had 8 bases not matched to a gene; V was cut back by 8 bases and J by 2 bases. Germline-derived CDR1 and CDR2 are LNHNV and YYDKDF (reference sequence). The CDR3 runs 14 residues. CDR3 nucleotides: TGTGCCACCGAGCCCCCGACAGGGAACTATGGCTACACCTTC. Residues: CATEPPTGNYGYTF.

There are many counts of this clonotype. This chain connects TRBV6-1 to TRBJ2-3; 13 bases agree with TRBD2. Looked up from germline, CDR1 is MNHNS and CDR2 is SASEGT. The CDR3 loop spans 16 amino acids. V dropped 4 bases and J dropped 6; count of bases not matched to a gene: 7. The CDR3 nucleotides read TGTGCCAGCAGTGCACTAGCGGGAGGGGCCGGCGATACGCAGTATTTT. Its protein is CASSALAGGAGDTQYF.

This clonotype was detected ten times or more. This chain links TRBV2 with TRBJ2-2; 12 nucleotides agree with TRBD1. Germline CDR1 is SNHLY and CDR2 is FYNNEI. This CDR3 region has 17 residues. With 2 bases clipped from V and 3 bases from J, the junction kept 4 bases outside the gene matches. CDR3 protein: CASSEQGTGGYTGELFF. The CDR3 DNA reads as TGTGCCAGCAGTGAACAGGGGACAGGGGGCTACACCGGGGAGCTGTTTTTT.

This chain joins TRBV5-5 and TRBJ1-4; D not certain. Between the trimmed V and J ends, which lost 3 bases and 0 bases, there was a span of 6 bases. CDR1 is SGHKS and CDR2 is YYEKEE in the germline V gene (reference sequence). This CDR3 comprises 14 residues. CDR3 protein: CASSSVATNEKLFF. The CDR3 nucleotides read TGTGCCAGCAGCTCCGTTGCAACTAATGAAAAACTGTTTTTT.

Many counts were recorded for this clonotype. The J gene is TRBJ1-2, the V gene TRBV6-5; no clear D. Trimming stripped 6 bases from V and 2 bases from J, with 4 bases between. CDR1 MNHEY and CDR2 SVGAGI come from the germline V gene. There are 11 residues in the CDR3. CDR3 sequence reads: CASRANYGYTF. The CDR3 bases are TGTGCCAGCAGGGCAAACTATGGCTACACCTTC.

In its sample, this clonotype was seen once. Being one base from a much bigger clone, this may be a read error. The CDR3 does not close with the conserved phenylalanine or tryptophan, likely indicating a read error. This chain links TRBV18 with TRBJ1-2; D possibly corresponds to TRBD1 (5 bases). The germline gives CDR1 KGHSH, CDR2 LQKENI. The CDR3 sequence is 12 residues long. V lost 4 bases, J lost 8 bases, and 11 bases lay in between. CDR3 nucleotides: TGTGCCAGCTCACTCGTCGGGGGGGGCTACACCCTC. Translated, it gives CASSLVGGGYTL.

This clonotype was detected many times. The chain uses TRBV7-9 and TRBJ2-1; 8 positions agree with TRBD2. The CDR3 runs 15 residues. J was trimmed by 2 bases and V by 5 bases; bases with no gene match: 5. CDR1 is SEHNR and CDR2 is FQNEAQ in the germline V gene (reference sequence). CDR3 region: CASSLAGLAYNEQFF. The CDR3 DNA is TGTGCCAGCAGCCTCGCGGGACTAGCCTACAATGAGCAGTTCTTC.

Ten or more counts support this clonotype. V usage is TRBV10-3 and J usage is TRBJ1-1; no definite D call. The CDR3 loop spans 12 amino acids. V was trimmed by 10 bases and J by 5 bases, leaving 14 bases between them. CDR1 and CDR2 from the germline V gene are ENHRY and SYGVKD. The CDR3 protein is CATDMGSTEAFF. DNA for the CDR3: TGTGCCACCGACATGGGGTCGACTGAAGCTTTCTTT.

The V call is TRBV6-5, the J call TRBJ2-1, with TRBD2 identical over 8 bases. Germline trimming cut 2 bases from V and 2 bases from J; bases unmatched to any gene: 2. Looked up from germline, CDR1 is MNHEY and CDR2 is SVGAGI. CDR3 length equals 15 residues. CDR3 sequence reads: CASSYGLAAYNEQFF. CDR3 bases: TGTGCCAGCAGTTACGGACTAGCAGCCTACAATGAGCAGTTCTTC.

This clonotype came up many times. The chain carries TRBV28 and TRBJ2-5, with D perhaps TRBD1 (6 bases). V shed 6 bases and J shed 2 bases, with 13 bases lying between them. The CDR3 contains 14 residues. The germline gives CDR1 MDHEN, CDR2 SYDVKM. As DNA, the CDR3 is TGTGCCAGCAGCCAACAGGGATGGCAAGAGACCCAGTACTTC. Residues: CASSQQGWQETQYF.

This clonotype was seen at least ten times. The chain joins TRBV5-1 to TRBJ2-7, with D possibly matching TRBD2 (5 bases). CDR1 SGHRS and CDR2 YFSETQ come from the germline V gene. Between the trimmed V and J ends, which lost 1 base and 1 base, there was a span of 15 bases. This CDR3 is 16 amino acids long. The CDR3 here is CASSLFRLAKSYEQYV. The CDR3 DNA reads as TGCGCCAGCAGCTTGTTTCGGCTAGCCAAATCCTACGAGCAGTACGTC.

The table lists this clonotype with many counts. V gene TRBV29-1 combines with J gene TRBJ2-3, with a possible D match to TRBD2 (5 bases). Germline values: CDR1 SQVTM, CDR2 ANQGSEA. V lost 6 bases and J 3 bases, leaving 16 bases between the germline ends. This CDR3 contains 14 residues. The CDR3 DNA reads as TGCAGCGTGGCCGGGAACGGGCCGACAGATACGCAGTATTTT. This encodes CSVAGNGPTDTQYF.

This clonotype was picked up many times. This chain joins TRBV5-1 and TRBJ2-1; D uncertain. Trimming pared 0 bases from V and 9 bases from J, leaving 13 bases between. The CDR3 length is 14 residues. The V gene's germline CDR1 is SGHRS and CDR2 YFSETQ. CDR3 DNA sequence: TGCGCCAGCAGCTTGGACCTAGGAGTAGGTGAGCAGTTCTTC. Translation: CASSLDLGVGEQFF.

In this sample, this clonotype turned up many times. The chain employs TRBV27 and TRBJ1-5, with no clear D. In germline, CDR1 is MNHEY, CDR2 SMNVEV (reference sequence). This CDR3 spans 14 amino acids. Trimming stripped 3 bases from V and 4 bases from J, with 10 bases between. The CDR3 spells CASSFRGVNQPQHF. As DNA, the CDR3 is TGTGCCAGCAGTTTCCGGGGAGTAAATCAGCCCCAGCATTTT.

This clonotype showed up many times. The chain is built from TRBV6-6 and TRBJ2-2; D remains unclear. Germline V CDR1 and CDR2: MNHNY, SVGAGI (reference sequence). The CDR3 has 13 amino acids. The ends were cut back, 6 bases at V and 7 bases at J, with 12 bases in the middle. The CDR3 bases are TGTGCCAGCAGCTTACGTGGTAGCGGGGAGCTGTTTTTT. It encodes CASSLRGSGELFF.

This clonotype was seen ten or more times. The J gene is TRBJ2-1, the V gene TRBV5-1; TRBD2 aligns across 7 bases. The CDR3 totals 16 residues. Germline V CDR1 and CDR2: SGHRS, YFSETQ. J lost 0 bases, V lost 10 bases, and 13 bases had no gene match. The chain's CDR3 is CACRAGALGSYNEQFF. DNA for the CDR3: TGCGCCTGTCGGGCGGGAGCCCTTGGCTCCTACAATGAGCAGTTCTTC.

This clonotype was observed at least ten times. The chain carries TRBV29-1 and TRBJ2-5; D may be TRBD2 (5 bases). The CDR3 covers 12 residues. The V gene's germline CDR1 is SQVTM and CDR2 ANQGSEA. Deletions cut 7 bases from V and 5 bases from J, with 14 bases between. This CDR3 is CSGGEGWETQYF. CDR3 sequence (DNA): TGCAGCGGTGGTGAGGGTTGGGAGACCCAGTACTTC.

This clonotype was observed many times. V gene TRBV7-6 combines with J gene TRBJ2-1, with D unclear. V dropped 7 bases and J dropped 1 base, with 14 bases sitting between them. This CDR3 has 15 amino acids. Germline CDR1 SGHVS, CDR2 FNYEAQ. CDR3 DNA: TGTGCCAGCACCGAACTGTCGGGTTCCTACAATGAGCAGTTCTTC. Amino acid sequence: CASTELSGSYNEQFF.

V gene TRBV20-1 combines with J gene TRBJ2-3, with D maybe TRBD2 (5 bases). Trimming shortened V by 3 bases and J by 4 bases, and 8 bases separated the two germline ends. The CDR3 has 12 residues. Germline CDR1 DFQATT, CDR2 SNEGSKA (reference sequence). Here the CDR3 reads CSASGRADTQYF. The CDR3, as DNA: TGCAGTGCTAGCGGGCGGGCAGATACGCAGTATTTT.

This clonotype was seen a handful of times. The chain recombines TRBV2 with TRBJ2-3, with D tentatively TRBD2 (5 bases). The V gene's germline CDR1 is SNHLY and CDR2 FYNNEI. The germline V and J ends were trimmed by 0 bases and 0 bases, with 10 bases remaining between them. This CDR3 region has 16 residues. The CDR3 reads CASSEAVRASTDTQYF. The CDR3 DNA follows: TGTGCCAGCAGTGAAGCGGTGAGGGCTAGCACAGATACGCAGTATTTT.